This T cell receptor (beta chain) was documented in a study of blood T cell repertoires in COVID-19. About the research overall: COVID-19 samples, acute and convalescent, were from the United States, Italy and Spain. Sources were T cells, B-cell-depleted T cells, or PBMCs; the material itself was cDNA or gDNA.

Authors' methods: Amplification of reference gene primers was used by the study to estimate nucleated cell counts. Using immunoSEQ multiplex PCR, the repertoire was profiled, and TCRdb retains in-frame clones only, with some absent. The D gene and trimming were derived from the DNA, and the V and J assignments and clone size from that table. The sample lists about 140,000 clones, around 86% occurring once. Per germline, CDR1 SGHTA and CDR2 FQGTGA. The ends lost 2 bases at V and 8 bases at J; junction bases unmatched: 6. The CDR3 sequence is 14 residues long. The J gene is TRBJ2-7, the V gene TRBV7-3; 10 bases fit TRBD1. The clonotype was recovered from a man between 45 and 60 years old with active COVID-19. What was sequenced was peripheral blood. The CDR3 is CASSLSPGQGKQYF. The CDR3 DNA reads as TGTGCCAGCAGCTTATCGCCGGGACAGGGGAAGCAGTACTTC.